A single sample is the source of the 32 T cell receptor beta chains below, sequenced in a study of blood T cell repertoires in COVID-19. Assay used: immunoSEQ multiplex PCR; TCRdb lists only in-frame clones, some missing. The sample carries some 250,000 clones, approximately 87% recorded once. The specimen sequenced was peripheral blood. The origin of the receptors is a woman aged 25 to 39 with COVID-19, enrolled during active disease.

This clone was seen once. This chain uses TRBV28 with TRBJ2-7; D might be TRBD1 (6 bases). The V gene lost 2 bases and the J gene lost 5 bases, with 16 bases spanning the gap. Germline CDR1 is MDHEN and CDR2 is SYDVKM. The CDR3 runs 15 residues. The CDR3 DNA reads TGTGCCAGCAGTTTAATTGGGGGCCCCGGGGACGAGCAGTACTTC. Translating it yields CASSLIGGPGDEQYF.

This chain connects TRBV6-1 to TRBJ1-2; TRBD1 agrees at 12 bases. CDR3 size: 15 residues. Germline loops: CDR1 MNHNS, CDR2 SASEGT. The ends lost 3 bases at V and 6 bases at J; junction bases unmatched: 5. The CDR3 sequence is CASSDGTGGIDGYTF. CDR3 DNA sequence: TGTGCCAGCAGTGATGGGACAGGGGGCATAGATGGCTACACCTTC.

This rearrangement joins TRBV2 to TRBJ1-4; tentatively, D is TRBD1 (5 bases). The CDR3 is 13 amino acids. V was cut by 8 bases and J by 6 bases, with 13 bases left in between. Germline assignment: CDR1 SNHLY and CDR2 FYNNEI. In nucleotides, the CDR3 is TGTGCCAGCGGGGGGGAGTTTCATGAAAAACTGTTTTTT. Its translation: CASGGEFHEKLFF.

This CDR3 is CASSESGRGANYGYTF. The DNA of the CDR3 is TGCGCCAGCAGCGAGTCCGGTCGCGGGGCGAATTATGGCTACACCTTC. This chain connects TRBV5-1 to TRBJ1-2; a weak D match, TRBD1 (5 bases). The germline V gene encodes CDR1 SGHRS and CDR2 YFSETQ. Trimming took 4 bases from V and 5 from J, leaving 21 bases between them. CDR3 length: 16 residues.

This chain uses TRBV2 with TRBJ2-2; unclear D gene. The CDR3 is 13 residues long. Per germline, CDR1 SNHLY and CDR2 FYNNEI. The V end was cut by 5 bases, the J end by 4 bases, with 8 bases between. As DNA, the CDR3 is TGTGCCAGCAGTCTCACAGTCACCGGGGAGCTGTTTTTT. As protein: CASSLTVTGELFF.

Only one count was recorded for this clone. J is TRBJ1-4 and V is TRBV19; D gene unclear. This CDR3 has 15 amino acids. Looked up from germline, CDR1 is LNHDA and CDR2 is SQIVND (reference sequence). V was cut by 5 bases and J by 3 bases, with 13 bases left in between. For the CDR3, the DNA is TGTGCCAGTAGTTGGGGTGGAGGCCCTAATGAAAAACTGTTTTTT. Translating gives CASSWGGGPNEKLFF.

This clone was seen just once. CDR3 in DNA: TGCGCCAGCAGTGAGTCCCGGTCAGGGGGCTTCTACGAGCAGTACTTC. It codes for CASSESRSGGFYEQYF. V usage is TRBV10-2 and J usage is TRBJ2-7; 8 bases match TRBD1. The CDR3 has 16 residues. Germline V gives CDR1 WSHSY, CDR2 SAAADI. After removal of 0 bases from V and 3 bases from J, the junction contained 7 bases not matched to a gene.

The chain combines TRBV7-9 with TRBJ1-2, with D maybe TRBD1 (6 bases). Germline CDR1 is SEHNR and CDR2 is FQNEAQ (reference sequence). The CDR3 extends over 13 amino acids. The V gene lost 4 bases and the J gene lost 8 bases, with 14 bases spanning the gap. CDR3 residues: CASSSQMTGGYTF. CDR3 coding DNA: TGTGCCAGCAGCTCCCAAATGACAGGCGGCTACACCTTC.

The chain carries TRBV6-5 and TRBJ1-5, with TRBD1 as a possible D gene (6 bases). The V and J ends lost 2 bases and 9 bases respectively, with 11 bases between them. The CDR3 length is 13 residues. The V gene's germline CDR1 is MNHEY and CDR2 SVGAGI. CDR3 nucleotide sequence: TGTGCCAGCAGTTACAGTCAGGGGAGGCCCCAGCATTTT. Translation: CASSYSQGRPQHF.

The chain carries TRBV5-1 and TRBJ2-7; 14 bases agree with TRBD2. The germline gives CDR1 SGHRS, CDR2 YFSETQ. The CDR3 contains 18 residues. J was trimmed by 3 bases and V by 4 bases; bases with no gene match: 12. CDR3 protein: CASSQGGLAGANFYEQYF. CDR3 nucleotides: TGCGCCAGCAGCCAAGGGGGACTAGCGGGGGCCAATTTCTACGAGCAGTACTTC.

This sequence joins TRBV5-4 and TRBJ1-2, with 9 bases that match TRBD1. V gave up 0 bases and J gave up 5 bases; unmatched junction bases: 2. The V gene's germline CDR1 is SGHNT and CDR2 YYREEE (reference sequence). This CDR3 region has 14 residues. CDR3 DNA: TGTGCCAGCAGCTTGGACAGGGGGCGGTATGGCTACACCTTC. It is translated as CASSLDRGRYGYTF.

V usage is TRBV12-5 and J usage is TRBJ2-7; a possible D gene is TRBD2 (5 bases). V lost 4 bases to trimming and J lost 0 bases, with 16 bases between them. The CDR3 runs 16 residues. Germline-derived CDR1 and CDR2 are LGHNT and FRNRAP. CDR3 region: CASGSDNGLSSYEQYF. DNA for the CDR3: TGTGCTAGTGGTTCCGACAATGGACTTAGCTCCTACGAGCAGTACTTC.

The J gene is TRBJ1-2, the V gene TRBV28; 8 bases line up with TRBD1. V was pared by 6 bases and J by 0 bases, with 6 bases of the junction left unmatched. Looked up from germline, CDR1 is MDHEN and CDR2 is SYDVKM. The CDR3 has 15 residues. The CDR3 loop reads CASSFSGQANYGYTF. DNA for the CDR3: TGTGCCAGCAGCTTCTCGGGACAGGCTAACTATGGCTACACCTTC.

This clone was seen a few times. The chain joins TRBV19 to TRBJ2-7; D is unresolved. This CDR3 is built from 14 residues. Germline lookup yields CDR1 LNHDA and CDR2 SQIVND (reference sequence). Trimming removed 1 base at V and 5 bases at J, with 12 bases between. In DNA, the CDR3 is TGTGCCAGTAGTATAGTTGGCAACCCGAACGAGCAGTACTTC. Translation: CASSIVGNPNEQYF.

This sequence joins TRBV7-9 and TRBJ2-7, with 7 nucleotides matching TRBD1. CDR1 is SEHNR, CDR2 FQNEAQ, per germline (reference sequence). V shed 5 bases and J 5 bases; nucleotides not matched to a gene: 9. The CDR3 is made up of 14 amino acids. The CDR3 region is CASSLLTGSNEQYF. The DNA of the CDR3 is TGTGCCAGCAGCCTCCTGACAGGGTCCAACGAGCAGTACTTC.

This rearrangement joins TRBV5-5 to TRBJ2-3; TRBD1 might be the D (5 bases). The CDR3 consists of 14 residues. V lost 0 bases and J 4 bases, leaving 9 bases between the germline ends. Germline loops: CDR1 SGHKS, CDR2 YYEKEE (reference sequence). CDR3 DNA sequence: TGTGCCAGCAGCTTGGTGGGGCTGGCAGATACGCAGTATTTT. It translates to CASSLVGLADTQYF.

This chain links TRBV2 with TRBJ2-3; maybe TRBD2 (6 bases). CDR1 and CDR2 from the germline V gene are SNHLY and FYNNEI. With 6 bases removed from V and 1 base from J, the gap between germline ends came to 8 bases. The CDR3 is 13 residues long. The CDR3 protein is CASRPGGTDTQYF. The CDR3 DNA reads as TGTGCCAGCAGGCCGGGGGGCACAGATACGCAGTATTTT.

V and J are TRBV6-1 and TRBJ1-5; 8 bases are shared with TRBD1. V lost 0 bases to trimming and J lost 2 bases; unmatched junction nucleotides: 0. CDR1 and CDR2 (germline): MNHNS, SASEGT. CDR3 size: 15 residues. The CDR3 DNA follows: TGTGCCAGCAGTGAAGCGACAGGGGGCAATCAGCCCCAGCATTTT. As protein: CASSEATGGNQPQHF.

Notes on this clone: Other DNA sequences in this specimen translate into the identical CDR3. V is TRBV7-9 and J is TRBJ1-2; no reliable D call. Germline lookup yields CDR1 SEHNR and CDR2 FQNEAQ (reference sequence). Trimming stripped 1 base from V and 4 bases from J, with 7 bases between. CDR3 size: 13 residues. The DNA for the CDR3 is TGTGCCAGCAGCTTAGGAGGCAGCTATGGCTACACCTTC. The encoded protein is CASSLGGSYGYTF.

A single count supports this clone. J is TRBJ1-4 and V is TRBV5-4; 8 bases align to TRBD1. With 4 bases clipped from V and 5 bases from J, the junction kept 19 bases outside the gene matches. The germline gives CDR1 SGHNT, CDR2 YYREEE (reference sequence). The CDR3 consists of 19 residues. The CDR3 coding sequence is TGTGCCAGCAGCCGATCCGGGACAGGACCACCGGGAAACAATGAAAAACTGTTTTTT. Amino acids: CASSRSGTGPPGNNEKLFF.

The chain has TRBV5-1 and TRBJ2-5; TRBD1 matches at 8 bases. The CDR3 runs 14 residues. CDR1 and CDR2 (germline): SGHRS, YFSETQ. The J segment lost 4 bases and the V segment lost 4 bases, leaving 6 bases of the junction unmatched. The CDR3 DNA reads TGCGCCAGCAGCCCCGGACAGGGAGGAGAGACCCAGTACTTC. It yields the protein CASSPGQGGETQYF. Drawing the rest from reference TRBV5-1 and TRBJ2-5, the complete variable domain is KAGVTQTPRYLIKTRGQQVTLSCSPISGHRSVSWYQQTPGQGLQFLFEYFSETQRNKGNFPGRFSGRQFSNSRSEMNVSTLELGDSALYLCASSPGQGGETQYFGPGTRLLVL.

The rearrangement uses TRBV2 and TRBJ2-1; 7 nucleotides line up with TRBD2. The germline CDR1 and CDR2 sequences are SNHLY and FYNNEI. With V trimmed by 5 bases and J by 3 bases, 4 bases remained unmatched. The CDR3 has 14 residues. CDR3 in DNA: TGTGCCAGCAGTCCTAGCGGCGGCTACAATGAGCAGTTCTTC. Protein sequence: CASSPSGGYNEQFF.

This clone came up once. The genes are TRBV5-1 and TRBJ1-2, with unresolved D. Germline V lookup: CDR1 SGHRS, CDR2 YFSETQ. The CDR3 extends over 14 amino acids. The ends were cut back, 2 bases at V and 8 bases at J, with 16 bases in the middle. CDR3 loop: CASSFLLQTWGYTF. The CDR3 region has the DNA TGCGCCAGCAGCTTTCTGTTACAGACCTGGGGCTACACCTTC. Looking up the rest from reference TRBV5-1 and TRBJ1-2 gives the full variable domain: KAGVTQTPRYLIKTRGQQVTLSCSPISGHRSVSWYQQTPGQGLQFLFEYFSETQRNKGNFPGRFSGRQFSNSRSEMNVSTLELGDSALYLCASSFLLQTWGYTFGSGTRLTVV.

V and J are TRBV10-1 and TRBJ1-2; D possibly corresponds to TRBD1 (5 bases). Deletions cut 5 bases from V and 6 bases from J, with 19 bases between. Germline V gene lookup returns CDR1 WNHNN and CDR2 SYGVQD (reference sequence). The CDR3 spans 15 residues. The CDR3 DNA reads as TGCGCCAGCAGTCCCATGTTCAAGGGGCGGAATGGCTACACCTTC. As protein: CASSPMFKGRNGYTF.

The V call is TRBV19, the J call TRBJ2-1; 10 bases agree with TRBD2. The CDR3 totals 13 residues. From germline, CDR1 is LNHDA and CDR2 SQIVND (reference sequence). Unmatched junction bases numbered 8, after V lost 6 bases and J lost 12 bases. CDR3 sequence reads: CASRASGGRGQFF. In DNA form, the CDR3 reads TGTGCCAGTAGGGCTAGCGGGGGCCGCGGGCAGTTCTTC.

The count of this clone is one. This chain joins TRBV19 and TRBJ1-2, with TRBD1 identical over 9 bases. Trimming cost V 3 bases and J 5 bases; bases outside gene matches: 4. This CDR3 contains 14 residues. The germline gives CDR1 LNHDA, CDR2 SQIVND (reference sequence). The CDR3 coding sequence is TGTGCCAGTAGTATCGGGACAGGGACGTATGGCTACACCTTC. This sequence encodes CASSIGTGTYGYTF.

This clone came up once. The chain recombines TRBV14 with TRBJ2-4; D might be TRBD2 (5 bases). V was clipped by 0 bases and J by 8 bases, with 11 bases between them. The V gene's germline CDR1 is SGHDN and CDR2 FVKESK. This CDR3 has 14 residues. The CDR3 loop reads CASSQDRWGDIQYF. The CDR3 DNA reads as TGTGCCAGCAGCCAAGATCGGTGGGGAGACATTCAGTACTTC.

This clone was observed a few times. The V and J genes are TRBV7-9 and TRBJ1-3; D remains unclear. The CDR3 runs 16 residues. Germline CDR1 and CDR2: SEHNR and FQNEAQ (reference sequence). Trimming cost V 6 bases and J 0 bases, with 15 bases left between them. CDR3 sequence: CASSSKSGYSGNTIYF. The CDR3 DNA is TGTGCCAGCAGTTCAAAGAGCGGCTACTCTGGAAACACCATATATTTT.

The chain combines TRBV7-2 with TRBJ2-2; TRBD1 is a possible D gene (6 bases). The V end was cut by 5 bases, the J end by 5 bases, with 18 bases between. Germline V gene lookup returns CDR1 SGHTA and CDR2 FQGNSA. The CDR3 extends over 16 amino acids. Written as DNA, the CDR3 is TGTGCCAGCAGCGCTACAGGGACCCTATTGACCGGGGAGCTGTTTTTT. Translated, it gives CASSATGTLLTGELFF. The whole variable domain, filled in from reference TRBV7-2 and TRBJ2-2, reads GAGVSQSPSNKVTEKGKDVELRCDPISGHTALYWYRQSLGQGLEFLIYFQGNSAPDKSGLPSDRFSAERTGGSVSTLTIQRTQQEDSAVYLCASSATGTLLTGELFFGEGSRLTVL.

This clone was seen once. The V and J genes are TRBV10-3 and TRBJ2-3, with TRBD2 identical over 11 bases. The V gene end was trimmed by 8 bases and the J gene end by 2 bases; junction bases not matched to a gene: 3. Germline CDR1 reads ENHRY; CDR2 reads SYGVKD. This CDR3 has 14 amino acids. The DNA for the CDR3 is TGTGCCATCCGGACTAGCGGGTACACAGATACGCAGTATTTT. It codes for CAIRTSGYTDTQYF.

V gene TRBV2 combines with J gene TRBJ2-3, with 10 bases identical to TRBD2. The V segment lost 3 bases and the J segment 2 bases; nucleotides outside the gene matches: 8. The CDR3 extends over 17 amino acids. CDR1 is SNHLY and CDR2 is FYNNEI in the germline V gene. The CDR3 here is CASSDLAGDTFTDTQYF. DNA for the CDR3: TGTGCCAGCAGTGACCTAGCGGGGGACACTTTCACAGATACGCAGTATTTT.

The V and J genes are TRBV5-1 and TRBJ2-7; 8 bases map to TRBD1. Germline trimming cut 2 bases from V and 7 bases from J; bases unmatched to any gene: 8. The CDR3 contains 14 residues. The germline gives CDR1 SGHRS, CDR2 YFSETQ. The CDR3 bases are TGCGCCAGCAGCTTCCGACAGGGGACAGGTGAGCAGTACTTC. Residues: CASSFRQGTGEQYF.